This TCR beta chain is drawn from a study of Graves' ophthalmopathy and Graves' hyperthyroidism. Amplification targeted the TCR beta CDR3 regions, with RNA transcripts as the source material. The first round was an RT-PCR with HTBI primers, and the second round was a multiplex PCR. From the multiplex PCR reads, TCRdb called clonotypes with MiXCR, one entry per CDR3 protein. The table includes 300,000 or so distinct CDR3 sequences, 15% to 20% detected once. This clonotype was picked up many times. In donors with ophthalmopathy, activity was moderate-to-severe, with CAS ≥3, NOSPECS ≥4 and duration under 3 months. Patients with other autoimmune diseases, uncontrolled infections, pregnancy or lactation were excluded. PBMCs came from roughly 9.2 ml of fresh peripheral blood. V lost 2 bases, J lost 4 bases, and 8 bases stayed unmatched. This CDR3 comprises 16 residues. Germline V gives CDR1 SQVTM, CDR2 ANQGSEA.

The chain couples TRBV29-1 to TRBJ1-1, with 12 bases identical to TRBD1. The receptor's source is an adult man with Graves' ophthalmopathy. Sequencing input: peripheral blood. CDR3 coding DNA: TGCAGCGTTGAAAACCGGGACAGGGGGCAATCCACTGAAGCTTTCTTT. It encodes CSVENRDRGQSTEAFF.